A selection of T cell receptor beta chains follows, all from one sample in a study of CD8+ T cells in alopecia areata. Data came from immunoSEQ multiplex PCR; TCRdb stores just in-frame clones and leaves some out. The sample records roughly 190,000 clones, roughly 66% being singletons. Source: CD4+ T cells sorted from blood, taken at week 24, from a patient treated with tofacitinib. Every receptor here comes from a human donor with alopecia areata. The CDR3 runs from the conserved cysteine through the conserved F or W. D genes are given only for firm matches. Expanded clones are given a class, and other clones once, few, many or no size at all.

abundance,v_gene,d_gene,j_gene,CDR3nt,CDR3aa
-,TRBV30,-,TRBJ2-4,TGTGCCTGGGAATCGGGGGAAGTGGGCTCCAAAAACATTCAGTACTTC,CAWESGEVGSKNIQYF
-,TRBV9,-,TRBJ2-5,TGTGCCAGCAGTGGCGTCGCGGGGGCCGGGGAGACCCAGTACTTC,CASSGVAGAGETQYF
-,TRBV9,-,TRBJ1-2,TGTGCCAGCAGCGTAGTTCTGGGGTCGGGGTATGGCTACACCTTC,CASSVVLGSGYGYTF
-,TRBV4-3,-,TRBJ1-6,TGCGCCAGCAGCCAAATACAGACTGATTCACCCCTCCACTTT,CASSQIQTDSPLHF
-,TRBV4-3,-,TRBJ2-6,TGCGCCAGCAGCCAAGATAAGTCTGGGGCCAACGTCCTGACTTTC,CASSQDKSGANVLTF
once,TRBV30,TRBD1,TRBJ2-7,TGTGCCGCCGGGACAGGGGGCTCCTACGAGCAGTACTTC,CAAGTGGSYEQYF
-,TRBV7-2,TRBD1,TRBJ2-5,TGTGCCAGCAGCTTCTCGGCGACAGGGCAAGAGACCCAGTACTTC,CASSFSATGQETQYF
-,TRBV29-1,-,TRBJ2-2,TGCAGCGGGGCCGTAGCCCCGACCACCGGGGAGCTGTTTTTT,CSGAVAPTTGELFF
-,TRBV5-1,-,TRBJ2-2,TGCGCCAGCAGCCGCAACGATCCCAACACCGGGGAGCTGTTTTTT,CASSRNDPNTGELFF
-,TRBV20-1,-,TRBJ2-5,TGCAGTGCTAGACAGGGTGAGACCCAGTACTTC,CSARQGETQYF
-,TRBV4-3,-,TRBJ1-5,TGCGCCAGCAGCCAAGATCGGTGGCAGCCCCAGCATTTT,CASSQDRWQPQHF
-,TRBV10-2,-,TRBJ2-7,TGCGCCAGCAGTCTGGGGGAGGCTTACTACGAGCAGTACTTC,CASSLGEAYYEQYF
-,TRBV18,-,TRBJ2-7,TGTGCCAGCTCACCCCCCTCCTTCTACGAGCAGTACTTC,CASSPPSFYEQYF
-,TRBV29-1,-,TRBJ2-2,TGCAGCGTTGGTCGAGGGGTGGGCACCGGGGAGCTGTTTTTT,CSVGRGVGTGELFF
-,TRBV30,TRBD2,TRBJ2-1,TGTGCCTCTTCCTCTAGCGGGGGATACAATGAGCAGTTCTTC,CASSSSGGYNEQFF
-,TRBV5-1,-,TRBJ1-1,TGCGCCAGCAGCTGGGGGACGGTCACTGAAGCTTTCTTT,CASSWGTVTEAFF
-,TRBV9,-,TRBJ2-4,TGTGCCAGCGATCGGGACAACCGAAACATTCAGTACTTC,CASDRDNRNIQYF
-,TRBV9,-,TRBJ2-1,TGTGCCAGCAGCGTAGGGGTAGGTGGTATGAATGAGCAGTTCTTC,CASSVGVGGMNEQFF
-,TRBV30,-,TRBJ2-1,TGTGCCTGGAGTTCCAGGGATGAGCAGTTCTTC,CAWSSRDEQFF
-,TRBV5-4,-,TRBJ2-5,TGTGCCAGCACCCCTGGTCGGGGGGCCGTCCAAGAGACCCAGTACTTC,CASTPGRGAVQETQYF